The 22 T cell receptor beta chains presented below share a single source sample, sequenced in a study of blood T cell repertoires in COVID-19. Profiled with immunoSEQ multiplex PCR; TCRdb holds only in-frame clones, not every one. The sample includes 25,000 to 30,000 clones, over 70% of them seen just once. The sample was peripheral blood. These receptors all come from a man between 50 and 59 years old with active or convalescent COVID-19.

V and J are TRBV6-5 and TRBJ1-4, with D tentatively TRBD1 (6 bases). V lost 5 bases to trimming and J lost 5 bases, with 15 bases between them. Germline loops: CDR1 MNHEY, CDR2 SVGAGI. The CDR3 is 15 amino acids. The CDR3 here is CASSIGGRLNEKLFF. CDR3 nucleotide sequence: TGTGCCAGCAGTATTGGGGGCAGGTTAAATGAAAAACTGTTTTTT.

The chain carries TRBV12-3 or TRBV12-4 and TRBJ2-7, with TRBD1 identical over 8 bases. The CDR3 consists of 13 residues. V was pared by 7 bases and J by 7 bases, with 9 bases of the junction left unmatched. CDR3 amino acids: CASNLQGVGEQYF. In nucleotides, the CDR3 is TGTGCCAGCAACCTACAGGGGGTGGGTGAGCAGTACTTC.

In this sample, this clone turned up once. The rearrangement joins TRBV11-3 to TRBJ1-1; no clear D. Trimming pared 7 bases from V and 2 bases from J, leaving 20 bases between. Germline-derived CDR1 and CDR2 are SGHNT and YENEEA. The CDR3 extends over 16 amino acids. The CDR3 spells CASKSTGWRNNTEAFF. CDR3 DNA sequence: TGTGCCAGCAAGTCAACGGGGTGGCGGAATAACACTGAAGCTTTCTTT. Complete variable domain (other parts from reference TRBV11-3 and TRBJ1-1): EAGVVQSPRYKIIEKKQPVAFWCNPISGHNTLYWYLQNLGQGPELLIRYENEEAVDDSQLPKDRFSAERLKGVDSTLKIQPAELGDSAVYLCASKSTGWRNNTEAFFGQGTRLTVV.

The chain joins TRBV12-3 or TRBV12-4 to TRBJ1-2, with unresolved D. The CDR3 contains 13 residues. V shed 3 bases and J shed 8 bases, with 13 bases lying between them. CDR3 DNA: TGTGCCAGCAGTTTCTCATCCTCGGGAGGCTACACCTTC. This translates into CASSFSSSGGYTF.

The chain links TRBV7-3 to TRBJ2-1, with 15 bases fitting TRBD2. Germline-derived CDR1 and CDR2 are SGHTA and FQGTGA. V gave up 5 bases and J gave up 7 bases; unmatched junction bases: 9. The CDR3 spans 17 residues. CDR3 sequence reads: CASSRTSGRALGNEQFF. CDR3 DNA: TGTGCCAGCAGCCGGACTAGCGGGAGGGCTCTTGGAAATGAGCAGTTCTTC.

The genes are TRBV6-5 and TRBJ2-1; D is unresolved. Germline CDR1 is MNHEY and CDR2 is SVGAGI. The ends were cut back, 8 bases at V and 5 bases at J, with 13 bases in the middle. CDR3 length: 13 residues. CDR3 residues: CASGKIMDNEQFF. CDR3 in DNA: TGTGCCAGCGGCAAAATAATGGACAATGAGCAGTTCTTC.

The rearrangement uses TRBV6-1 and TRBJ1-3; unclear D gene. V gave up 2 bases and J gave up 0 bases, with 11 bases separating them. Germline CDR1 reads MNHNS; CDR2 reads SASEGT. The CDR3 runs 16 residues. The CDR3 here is CASSELKRASGNTIYF. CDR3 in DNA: TGTGCCAGCAGTGAACTCAAGAGGGCCTCTGGAAACACCATATATTTT.

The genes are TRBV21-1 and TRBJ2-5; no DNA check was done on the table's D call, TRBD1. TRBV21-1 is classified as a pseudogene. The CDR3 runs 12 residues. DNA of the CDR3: TGTGCCAATCGGACAAGTCAAGAGACCCAGTACTTC. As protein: CANRTSQETQYF.

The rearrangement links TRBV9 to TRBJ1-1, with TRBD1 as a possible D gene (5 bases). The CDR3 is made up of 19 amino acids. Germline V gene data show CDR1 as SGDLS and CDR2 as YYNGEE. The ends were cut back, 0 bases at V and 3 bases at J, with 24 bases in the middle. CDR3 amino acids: CASSVGLIGAQRVYTEAFF. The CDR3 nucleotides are TGTGCCAGCAGCGTAGGGTTAATAGGGGCGCAACGAGTGTACACTGAAGCTTTCTTT. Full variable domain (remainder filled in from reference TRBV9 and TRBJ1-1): DSGVTQTPKHLITATGQRVTLRCSPRSGDLSVYWYQQSLDQGLQFLIQYYNGEERAKGNILERFSAQQFPDLHSELNLSSLELGDSALYFCASSVGLIGAQRVYTEAFFGQGTRLTVV.

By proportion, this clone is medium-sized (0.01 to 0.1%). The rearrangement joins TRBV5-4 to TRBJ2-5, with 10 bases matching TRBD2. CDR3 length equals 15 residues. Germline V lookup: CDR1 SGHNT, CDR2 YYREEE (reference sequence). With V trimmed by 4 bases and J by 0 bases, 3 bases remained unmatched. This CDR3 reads CASSPGLAHQETQYF. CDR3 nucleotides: TGTGCCAGCAGCCCGGGACTAGCGCACCAAGAGACCCAGTACTTC.

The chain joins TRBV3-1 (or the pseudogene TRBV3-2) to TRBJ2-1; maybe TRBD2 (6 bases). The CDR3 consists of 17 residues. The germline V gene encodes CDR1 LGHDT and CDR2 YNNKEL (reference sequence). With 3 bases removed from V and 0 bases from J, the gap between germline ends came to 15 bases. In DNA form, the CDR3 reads TGTGCCAGCAGCCAGGGAGTCGGGAGTCCCTCCTACAATGAGCAGTTCTTC. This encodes CASSQGVGSPSYNEQFF.

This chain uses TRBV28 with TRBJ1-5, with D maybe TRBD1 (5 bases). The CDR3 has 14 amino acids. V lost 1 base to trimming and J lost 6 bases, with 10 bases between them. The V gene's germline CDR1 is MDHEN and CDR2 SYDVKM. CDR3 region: CASSLFRVGQPQHF. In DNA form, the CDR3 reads TGTGCCAGCAGTTTATTCAGGGTGGGTCAGCCCCAGCATTTT.

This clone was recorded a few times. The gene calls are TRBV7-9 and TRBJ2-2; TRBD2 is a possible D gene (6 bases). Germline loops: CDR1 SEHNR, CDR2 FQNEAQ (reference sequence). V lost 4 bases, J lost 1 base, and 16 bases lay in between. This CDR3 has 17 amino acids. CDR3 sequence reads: CASSSPPPSENTGELFF. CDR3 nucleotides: TGTGCCAGCAGCTCCCCCCCACCTAGCGAGAACACCGGGGAGCTGTTTTTT.

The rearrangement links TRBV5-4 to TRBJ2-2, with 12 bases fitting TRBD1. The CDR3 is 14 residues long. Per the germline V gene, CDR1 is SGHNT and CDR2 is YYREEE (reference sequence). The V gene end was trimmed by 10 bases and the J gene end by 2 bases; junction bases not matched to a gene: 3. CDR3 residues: CASGTGGNTGELFF. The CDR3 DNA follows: TGTGCCTCCGGGACAGGGGGCAACACCGGGGAGCTGTTTTTT.

CDR3 DNA: TGTGCTAGTGGTTTGGGTACAGGGATCTTGTCACCCCTCCACTTT. As protein: CASGLGTGILSPLHF. The V gene is TRBV12-5, the J gene TRBJ1-6; D may be TRBD1 (6 bases). Trimming stripped 1 base from V and 10 bases from J, with 14 bases between. The CDR3 covers 15 residues. Germline CDR1 reads LGHNT; CDR2 reads FRNRAP.

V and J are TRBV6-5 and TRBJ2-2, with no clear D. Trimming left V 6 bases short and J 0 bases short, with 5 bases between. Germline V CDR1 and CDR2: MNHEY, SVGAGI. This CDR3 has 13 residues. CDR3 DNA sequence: TGTGCCAGCAGCCGGGCGAACACCGGGGAGCTGTTTTTT. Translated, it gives CASSRANTGELFF.

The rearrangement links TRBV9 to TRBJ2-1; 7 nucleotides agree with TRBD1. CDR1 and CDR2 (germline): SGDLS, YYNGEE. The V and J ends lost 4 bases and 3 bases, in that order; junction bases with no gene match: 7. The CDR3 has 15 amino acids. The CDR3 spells CASSPRDRVYNEQFF. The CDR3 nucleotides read TGTGCCAGCAGCCCCCGGGACAGAGTCTACAATGAGCAGTTCTTC.

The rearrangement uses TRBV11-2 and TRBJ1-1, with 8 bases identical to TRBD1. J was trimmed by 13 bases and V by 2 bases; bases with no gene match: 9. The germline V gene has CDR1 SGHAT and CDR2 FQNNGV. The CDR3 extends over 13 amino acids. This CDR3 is CASSLLGQGRFFF. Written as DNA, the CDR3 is TGTGCCAGCAGCTTACTAGGACAGGGTCGATTTTTCTTT.

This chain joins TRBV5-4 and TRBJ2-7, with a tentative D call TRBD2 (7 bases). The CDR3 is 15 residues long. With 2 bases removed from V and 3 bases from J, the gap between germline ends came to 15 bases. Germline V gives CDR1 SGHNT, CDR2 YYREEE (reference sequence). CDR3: CASSLGGEGRYEQYF. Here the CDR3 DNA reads TGTGCCAGCAGCTTAGGGGGGGAGGGCCGCTACGAGCAGTACTTC.

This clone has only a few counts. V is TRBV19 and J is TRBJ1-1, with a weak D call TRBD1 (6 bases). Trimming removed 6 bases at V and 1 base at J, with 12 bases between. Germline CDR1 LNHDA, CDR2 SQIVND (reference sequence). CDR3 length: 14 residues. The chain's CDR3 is CASSHTGPNTEAFF. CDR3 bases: TGTGCCAGTAGCCATACAGGGCCGAACACTGAAGCTTTCTTT.

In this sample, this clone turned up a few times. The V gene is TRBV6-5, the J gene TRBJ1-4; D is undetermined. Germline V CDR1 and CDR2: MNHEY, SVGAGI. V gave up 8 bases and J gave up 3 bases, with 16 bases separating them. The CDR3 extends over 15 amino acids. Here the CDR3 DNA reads TGTGCCAGCCGACGATGGAGTGAATCTAATGAAAAACTGTTTTTT. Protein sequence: CASRRWSESNEKLFF.

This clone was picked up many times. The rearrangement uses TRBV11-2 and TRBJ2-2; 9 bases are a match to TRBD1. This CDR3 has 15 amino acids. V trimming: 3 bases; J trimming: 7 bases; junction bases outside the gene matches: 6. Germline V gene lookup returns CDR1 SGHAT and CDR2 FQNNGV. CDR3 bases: TGTGCCAGCAGCTTTGGGACAGGGAATAGCGGGGAGCTGTTTTTT. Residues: CASSFGTGNSGELFF.